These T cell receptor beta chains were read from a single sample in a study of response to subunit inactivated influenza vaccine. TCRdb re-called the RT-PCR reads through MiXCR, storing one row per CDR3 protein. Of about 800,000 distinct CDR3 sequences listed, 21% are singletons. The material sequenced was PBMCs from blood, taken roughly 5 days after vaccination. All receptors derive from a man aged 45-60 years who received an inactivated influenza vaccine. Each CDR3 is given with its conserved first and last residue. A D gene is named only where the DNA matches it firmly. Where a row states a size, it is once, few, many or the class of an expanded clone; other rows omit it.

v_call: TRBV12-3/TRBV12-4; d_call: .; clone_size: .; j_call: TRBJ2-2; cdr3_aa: CASTLRTVNTGELFF; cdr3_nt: TGTGCCAGCACCCTGAGGACAGTTAACACCGGGGAGCTGTTTTTT
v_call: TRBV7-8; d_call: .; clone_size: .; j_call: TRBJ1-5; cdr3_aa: CASSLVSPNQPQHF; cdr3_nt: TGTGCCAGCAGCTTAGTTAGCCCCAATCAGCCCCAGCATTTT
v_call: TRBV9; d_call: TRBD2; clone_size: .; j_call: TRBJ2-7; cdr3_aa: CASSGLAGPTYEQYF; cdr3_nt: TGTGCCAGCAGCGGCTTAGCGGGACCTACCTACGAGCAGTACTTC
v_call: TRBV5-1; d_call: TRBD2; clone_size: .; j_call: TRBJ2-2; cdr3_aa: CASKIGTTNTGELFF; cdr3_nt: TGCGCCAGCAAGATCGGGACTACCAACACCGGGGAGCTGTTTTTT
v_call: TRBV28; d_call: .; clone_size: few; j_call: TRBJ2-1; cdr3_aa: CASSGFAGINEQFF; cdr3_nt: TGTGCCAGCAGTGGGTTCGCGGGGATCAATGAGCAGTTCTTC
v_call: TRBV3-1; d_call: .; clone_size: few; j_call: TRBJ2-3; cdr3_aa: CASSQEKGTDTQYF; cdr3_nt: TGTGCCAGCAGCCAAGAAAAGGGAACAGATACGCAGTATTTT
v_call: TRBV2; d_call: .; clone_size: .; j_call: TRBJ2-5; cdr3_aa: CASMLDPDPETQYF; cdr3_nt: TGTGCCAGCATGCTTGACCCCGACCCAGAGACCCAGTACTTC
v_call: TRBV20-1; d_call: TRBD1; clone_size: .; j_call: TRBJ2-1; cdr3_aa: CSATRDRGISYNEQFF; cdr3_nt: TGCAGTGCAACCCGGGACAGGGGAATCTCCTACAATGAGCAGTTCTTC
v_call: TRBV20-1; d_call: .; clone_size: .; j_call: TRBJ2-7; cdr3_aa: CSARDVSYSYEQYF; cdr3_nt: TGCAGTGCTAGAGATGTTTCTTACTCCTACGAGCAGTACTTC
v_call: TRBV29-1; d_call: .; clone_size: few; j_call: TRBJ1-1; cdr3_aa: CSGNRDSTEAFF; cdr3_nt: TGCAGCGGCAATCGGGATAGCACTGAAGCTTTCTTT
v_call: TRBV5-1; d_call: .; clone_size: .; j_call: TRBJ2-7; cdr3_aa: CASSLEANYEQYF; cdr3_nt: TGCGCCAGCAGCTTGGAGGCCAACTACGAGCAGTACTTC
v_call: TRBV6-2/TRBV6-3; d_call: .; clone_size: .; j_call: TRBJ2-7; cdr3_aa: CASRIGPYYEQYF; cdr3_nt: TGTGCCAGCCGGATTGGACCGTACTACGAGCAGTACTTC
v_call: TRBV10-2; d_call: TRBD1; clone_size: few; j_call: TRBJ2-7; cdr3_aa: CASSEDRAYEQYF; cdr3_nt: TGCGCCAGCAGTGAAGACAGGGCGTACGAGCAGTACTTC
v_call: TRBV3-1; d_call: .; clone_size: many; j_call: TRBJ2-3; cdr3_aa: CASSQVGDTQYF; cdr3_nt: TGTGCCAGCAGCCAAGTGGGGGATACGCAGTATTTT
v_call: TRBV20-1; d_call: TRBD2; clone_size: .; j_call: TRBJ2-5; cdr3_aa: CSARDYRREGPETQYF; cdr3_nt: TGCAGTGCTAGAGATTACCGGCGGGAGGGCCCCGAGACCCAGTACTTC
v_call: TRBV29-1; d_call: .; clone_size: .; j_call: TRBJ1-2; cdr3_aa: CSVGGVRDYGYTF; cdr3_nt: TGCAGCGTTGGGGGGGTCAGGGACTATGGCTACACCTTC
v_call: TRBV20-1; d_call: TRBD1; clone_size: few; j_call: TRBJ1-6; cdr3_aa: CSARPPGGSSNSPLHF; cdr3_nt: TGCAGTGCTAGGCCCCCAGGGGGCTCTAGTAATTCACCCCTCCACTTT
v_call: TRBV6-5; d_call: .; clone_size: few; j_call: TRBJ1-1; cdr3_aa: CASSYNTKTGKNTEAFF; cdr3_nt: TGTGCCAGCAGTTACAATACCAAGACAGGAAAGAACACTGAAGCTTTCTTT
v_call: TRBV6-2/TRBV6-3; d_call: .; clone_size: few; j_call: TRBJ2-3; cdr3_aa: CASSHRVMRDTQYF; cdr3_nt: TGTGCCAGCAGCCACAGAGTTATGAGAGATACGCAGTATTTT
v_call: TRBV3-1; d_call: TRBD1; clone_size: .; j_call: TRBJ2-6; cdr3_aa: CACSLQGASSSGANVLTF; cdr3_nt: TGTGCCTGCAGTTTACAGGGGGCTTCCAGCTCTGGGGCCAACGTCCTGACTTTC
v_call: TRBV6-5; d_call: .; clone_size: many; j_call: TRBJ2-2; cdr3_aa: CASSYLNTGELFF; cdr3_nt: TGTGCCAGCAGTTACTTAAACACCGGGGAGCTGTTTTTT
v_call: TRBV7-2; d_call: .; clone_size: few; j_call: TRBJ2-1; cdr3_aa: CASSLDFPSYNEQFF; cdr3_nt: TGTGCCAGCAGCTTGGACTTCCCGTCCTACAATGAGCAGTTCTTC
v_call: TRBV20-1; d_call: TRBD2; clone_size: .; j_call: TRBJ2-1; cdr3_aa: CSVKAGALHEQFF; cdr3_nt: TGCAGTGTTAAAGCGGGGGCCTTGCATGAGCAGTTCTTC
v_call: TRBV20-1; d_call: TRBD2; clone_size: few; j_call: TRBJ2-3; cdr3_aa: CSTTGVTSGRYTQYF; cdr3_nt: TGCAGTACCACCGGGGTGACTAGCGGGAGATATACGCAGTATTTT
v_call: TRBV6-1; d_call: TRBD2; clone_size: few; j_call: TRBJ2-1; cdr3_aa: CASNGLAGGLRYNEQFF; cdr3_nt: TGTGCCAGCAATGGACTAGCGGGCGGACTAAGGTACAATGAGCAGTTCTTC
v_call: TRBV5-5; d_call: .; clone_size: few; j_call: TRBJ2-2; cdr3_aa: CASSSFTTNTGELFF; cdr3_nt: TGTGCCAGCAGCTCATTTACAACGAACACCGGGGAGCTGTTTTTT
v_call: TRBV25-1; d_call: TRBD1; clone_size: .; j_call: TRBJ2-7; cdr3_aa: CASSPTGQGMHEQYF; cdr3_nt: TGTGCCAGCAGCCCTACGGGACAGGGGATGCACGAGCAGTACTTC
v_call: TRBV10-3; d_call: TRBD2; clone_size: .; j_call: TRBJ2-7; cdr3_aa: CAISETGGMGSYEQYF; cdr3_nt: TGTGCCATCAGTGAGACCGGGGGGATGGGGTCCTACGAGCAGTACTTC
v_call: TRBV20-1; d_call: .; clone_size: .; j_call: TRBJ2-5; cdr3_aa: CSAAGHPQETQYF; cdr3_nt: TGCAGTGCCGCGGGACACCCTCAAGAGACCCAGTACTTC
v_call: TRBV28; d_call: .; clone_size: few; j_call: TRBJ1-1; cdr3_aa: CASSLITEAFF; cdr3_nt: TGTGCCAGCAGTTTGATAACTGAAGCTTTCTTT
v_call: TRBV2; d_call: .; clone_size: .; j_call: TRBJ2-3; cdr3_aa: CASSERLASIQYF; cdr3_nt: TGTGCCAGCAGTGAGCGCCTAGCTTCTATACAGTATTTT
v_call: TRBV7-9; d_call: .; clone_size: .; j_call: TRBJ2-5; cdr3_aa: CASSLAPHPRAQYF; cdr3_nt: TGTGCCAGCAGCTTAGCGCCCCACCCTAGGGCCCAGTACTTC
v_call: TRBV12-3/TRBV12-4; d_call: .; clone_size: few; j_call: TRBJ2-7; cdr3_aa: CASSRGDQVQYF; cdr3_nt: TGTGCCAGCAGTCGAGGGGATCAGGTGCAGTACTTC
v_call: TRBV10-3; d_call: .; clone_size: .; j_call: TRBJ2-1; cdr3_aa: CAISESEGHEQFF; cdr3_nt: TGTGCCATCAGTGAGTCGGAGGGCCATGAGCAGTTCTTC
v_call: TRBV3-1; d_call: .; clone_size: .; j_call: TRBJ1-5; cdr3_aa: CASSQDIRQPQHF; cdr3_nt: TGTGCCAGCAGCCAAGATATCCGGCAGCCCCAGCATTTT
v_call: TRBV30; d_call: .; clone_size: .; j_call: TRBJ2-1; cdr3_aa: CAWSLSRLNEQFF; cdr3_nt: TGTGCCTGGAGTCTTAGCAGGCTCAATGAGCAGTTCTTC
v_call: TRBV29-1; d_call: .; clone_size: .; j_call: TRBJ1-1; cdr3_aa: CSTTRTGPDGAFF; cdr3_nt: TGCAGCACCACCAGAACAGGGCCCGACGGGGCTTTCTTT
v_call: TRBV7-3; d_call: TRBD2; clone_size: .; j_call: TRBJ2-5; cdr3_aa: CASSLGTTSGNRETQYF; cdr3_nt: TGTGCCAGCAGCTTAGGGACGACTAGCGGGAATAGGGAGACCCAGTACTTC
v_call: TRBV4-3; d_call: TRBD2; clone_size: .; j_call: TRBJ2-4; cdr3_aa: CASSQDTRRGNIQYF; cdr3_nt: TGCGCCAGCAGCCAAGATACGCGGCGGGGGAACATTCAGTACTTC
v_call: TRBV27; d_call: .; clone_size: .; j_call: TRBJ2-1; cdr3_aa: CASTGAGNEQFF; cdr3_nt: TGTGCCAGCACAGGGGCGGGGAATGAGCAGTTCTTC
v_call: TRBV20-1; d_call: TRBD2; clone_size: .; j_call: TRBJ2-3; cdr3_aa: CSARRAGGSTDTQYF; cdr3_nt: TGCAGTGCTAGAAGGGCGGGGGGGAGCACAGATACGCAGTATTTT
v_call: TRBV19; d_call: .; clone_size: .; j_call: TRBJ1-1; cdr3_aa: CASQETVNTEAFF; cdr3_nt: TGTGCCAGCCAGGAAACAGTGAACACTGAAGCTTTCTTT
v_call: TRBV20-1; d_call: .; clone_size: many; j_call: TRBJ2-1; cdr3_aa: CSASGSNFNEQFF; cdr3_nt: TGCAGTGCTAGCGGGAGTAATTTTAATGAGCAGTTCTTC
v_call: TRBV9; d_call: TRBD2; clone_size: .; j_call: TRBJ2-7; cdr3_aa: CASSASGYSYEQYF; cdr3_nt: TGTGCCAGCAGCGCTAGCGGTTACTCCTACGAGCAGTACTTC
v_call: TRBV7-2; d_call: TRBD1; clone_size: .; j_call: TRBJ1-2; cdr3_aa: CASSSMTGGYGYTF; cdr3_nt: TGTGCCAGCAGCTCCATGACAGGGGGATATGGCTACACCTTC
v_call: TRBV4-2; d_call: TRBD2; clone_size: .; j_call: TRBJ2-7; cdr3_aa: CASSQPLAGPYEQYF; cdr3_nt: TGTGCCAGCAGCCAACCCTTAGCGGGACCCTACGAGCAGTACTTC
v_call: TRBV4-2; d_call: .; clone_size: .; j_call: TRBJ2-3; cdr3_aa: CASSVRSSTDTQYF; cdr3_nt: TGTGCCAGCAGCGTTAGGAGTAGCACAGATACGCAGTATTTT
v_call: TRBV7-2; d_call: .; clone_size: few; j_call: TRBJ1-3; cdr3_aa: CASSLAGLGGNTIYF; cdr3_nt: TGTGCCAGCAGCTTAGCAGGGCTCGGTGGAAACACCATATATTTT
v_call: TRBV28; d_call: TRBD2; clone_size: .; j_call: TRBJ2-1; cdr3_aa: CASRETSGRSPLNEQFF; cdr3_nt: TGTGCCAGCAGGGAAACTAGCGGGAGGTCCCCCCTGAATGAGCAGTTCTTC
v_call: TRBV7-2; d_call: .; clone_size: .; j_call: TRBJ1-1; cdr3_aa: CASSLSDSELTEAFF; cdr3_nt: TGTGCCAGCAGCTTATCTGACAGCGAACTAACTGAAGCTTTCTTT
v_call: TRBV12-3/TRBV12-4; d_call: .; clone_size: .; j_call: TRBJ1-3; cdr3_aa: CASTPVAGLSSGNTIYF; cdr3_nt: TGTGCCAGCACCCCGGTGGCGGGACTGAGCTCTGGAAACACCATATATTTT
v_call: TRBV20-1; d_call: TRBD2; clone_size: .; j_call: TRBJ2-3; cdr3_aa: CSASSAGGPGTSTDTQYF; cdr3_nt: TGCAGTGCTAGTTCAGCGGGGGGGCCGGGGACTAGCACAGATACGCAGTATTTT
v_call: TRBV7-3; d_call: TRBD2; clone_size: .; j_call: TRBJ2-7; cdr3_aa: CASSLNPSGGSSSYEQYF; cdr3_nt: TGTGCCAGCAGCTTAAACCCTAGCGGGGGCTCTAGCTCCTACGAGCAGTACTTC
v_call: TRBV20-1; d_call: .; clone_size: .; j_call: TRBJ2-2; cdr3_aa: CSARLTTYTGELFF; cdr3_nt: TGCAGTGCTAGATTAACCACCTACACCGGGGAGCTGTTTTTT
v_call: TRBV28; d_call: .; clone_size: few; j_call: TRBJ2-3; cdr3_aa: CASSSLSGTSTDTQYF; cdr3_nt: TGTGCCAGCAGTTCGTTGTCCGGGACTAGCACAGATACGCAGTATTTT
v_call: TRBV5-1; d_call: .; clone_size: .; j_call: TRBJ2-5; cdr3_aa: CASSLEQGQTQYF; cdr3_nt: TGCGCCAGCAGCTTGGAACAGGGCCAGACCCAGTACTTC
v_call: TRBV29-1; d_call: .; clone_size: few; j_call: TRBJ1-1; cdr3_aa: CSVQRGAAEAFF; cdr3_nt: TGCAGCGTTCAGCGTGGGGCCGCTGAAGCTTTCTTT